Described below is a single T cell receptor (beta chain) sequence and its context. No DNA is given; TCRdb re-called the 5' RACE reads and lists each CDR3 protein once. This sample's clone table lists roughly 330,000 distinct CDR3 sequences. This sample is drawn from a study of monozygotic twins with inflammatory bowel disease. Germline CDR1 is LNHDA and CDR2 is SQIVND (reference sequence). The CDR3 is made up of 13 amino acids. The chain recombines TRBV19 with TRBJ1-5. The receptor's source is a human donor with ulcerative colitis or Crohn's disease, or a healthy co-twin of an affected twin (not recorded which). Sequenced material: blood. CDR3 protein: CASSSPRNQPQHF.